This T cell receptor beta chain was observed in a study of prognosis after radiotherapy for stage I lung cancer. CDR1 SNHLY and CDR2 FYNNEI come from the germline V gene. This CDR3 is built from 11 residues. With 3 bases removed from V and 5 bases from J, the gap between germline ends came to 3 bases. Two-round multiplex PCR amplified TCR beta CDR3 from genomic DNA. It was primers specific to each TRBV and TRBJ gene that first-round PCR used. TCRdb processed the multiplex PCR reads anew with MiXCR; each CDR3 protein has one entry. The table records 25,000 to 30,000 distinct CDR3 sequences, about 41% of them present only once. The sample holds many counts of this clonotype.

The source of this sequence is a donor over 45 with non-small cell lung cancer. The chain recombines TRBV2 with TRBJ2-3, with D unclear. The sequenced sample was PBMCs, obtained before or after stereotactic body radiation therapy (not recorded which). This CDR3 is CASSEIDTQYF. CDR3 bases: TGTGCCAGCAGTGAGATAGATACGCAGTATTTT.